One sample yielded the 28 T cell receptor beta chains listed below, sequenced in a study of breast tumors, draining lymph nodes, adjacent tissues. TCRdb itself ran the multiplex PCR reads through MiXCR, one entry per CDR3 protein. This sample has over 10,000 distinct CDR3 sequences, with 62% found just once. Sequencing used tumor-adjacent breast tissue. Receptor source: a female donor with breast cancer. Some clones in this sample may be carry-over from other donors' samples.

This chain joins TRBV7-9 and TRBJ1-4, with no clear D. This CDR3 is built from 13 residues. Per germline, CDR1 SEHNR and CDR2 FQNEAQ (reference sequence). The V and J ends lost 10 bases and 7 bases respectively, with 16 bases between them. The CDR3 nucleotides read TGTGCCACCAAAGACCCCCGGGGTGAAAAACTGTTTTTT. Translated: CATKDPRGEKLFF.

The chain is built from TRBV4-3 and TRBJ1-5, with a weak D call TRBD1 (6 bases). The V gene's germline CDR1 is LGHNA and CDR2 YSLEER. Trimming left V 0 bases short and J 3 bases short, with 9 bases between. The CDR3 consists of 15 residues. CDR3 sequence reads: CASSQDRGANQPQHF. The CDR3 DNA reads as TGCGCCAGCAGCCAAGACAGGGGCGCCAATCAGCCCCAGCATTTT.

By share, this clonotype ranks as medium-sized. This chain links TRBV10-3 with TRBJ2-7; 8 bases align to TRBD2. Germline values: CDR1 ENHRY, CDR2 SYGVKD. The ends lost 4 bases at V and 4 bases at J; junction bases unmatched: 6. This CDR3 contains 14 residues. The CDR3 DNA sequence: TGTGCCATCAGTGCCTCGGGAGGGCTTTACGAGCAGTACTTC. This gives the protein CAISASGGLYEQYF.

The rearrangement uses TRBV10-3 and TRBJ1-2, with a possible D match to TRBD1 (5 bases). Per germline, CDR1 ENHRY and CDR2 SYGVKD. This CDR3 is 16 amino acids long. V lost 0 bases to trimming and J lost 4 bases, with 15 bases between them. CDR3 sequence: CAISESVDTGLYGYTF. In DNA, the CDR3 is TGTGCCATCAGTGAGTCGGTGGACACGGGCCTCTATGGCTACACCTTC.

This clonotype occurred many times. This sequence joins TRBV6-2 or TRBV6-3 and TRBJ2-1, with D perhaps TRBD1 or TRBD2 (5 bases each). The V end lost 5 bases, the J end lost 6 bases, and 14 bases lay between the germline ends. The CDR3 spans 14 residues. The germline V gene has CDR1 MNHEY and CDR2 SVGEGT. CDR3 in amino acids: CASSTPRGANEQFF. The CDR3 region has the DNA TGTGCCAGCAGTACCCCGAGAGGGGCCAATGAGCAGTTCTTC.

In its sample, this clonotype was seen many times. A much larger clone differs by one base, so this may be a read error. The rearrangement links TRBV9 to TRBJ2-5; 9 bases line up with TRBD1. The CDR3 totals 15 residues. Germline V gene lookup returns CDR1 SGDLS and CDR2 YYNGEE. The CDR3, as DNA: TGTGCCAGCACGCTCACCGGGACAGGGTATGAGACCCCGTACTTC. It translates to CASTLTGTGYETPYF.

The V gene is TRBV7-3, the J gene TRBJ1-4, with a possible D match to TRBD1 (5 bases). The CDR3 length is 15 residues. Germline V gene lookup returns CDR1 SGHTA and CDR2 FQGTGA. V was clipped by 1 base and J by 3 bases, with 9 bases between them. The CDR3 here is CASSLRGLANEKLFF. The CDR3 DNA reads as TGTGCCAGCAGCTTAAGGGGCTTGGCTAATGAAAAACTGTTTTTT. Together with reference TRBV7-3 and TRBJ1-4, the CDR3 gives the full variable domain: GAGVSQTPSNKVTEKGKYVELRCDPISGHTALYWYRQSLGQGPEFLIYFQGTGAADDSGLPNDRFFAVRPEGSVSTLKIQRTERGDSAVYLCASSLRGLANEKLFFGSGTQLSVL.

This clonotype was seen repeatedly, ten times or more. This chain's CDR3 is CASSLEGTDTQYF. The DNA of the CDR3 is TGTGCCAGCAGCTTAGAGGGCACAGATACGCAGTATTTT. The chain uses TRBV7-2 and TRBJ2-3, with D unresolved. CDR3 size: 13 residues. The V gene's germline CDR1 is SGHTA and CDR2 FQGNSA. V dropped 1 base and J dropped 1 base, with 3 bases sitting between them. Complete variable domain (other parts from reference TRBV7-2 and TRBJ2-3): GAGVSQSPSNKVTEKGKDVELRCDPISGHTALYWYRQSLGQGLEFLIYFQGNSAPDKSGLPSDRFSAERTGGSVSTLTIQRTQQEDSAVYLCASSLEGTDTQYFGPGTRLTVL.

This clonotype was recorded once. The CDR3: CSAYAASGSYEQYF. The CDR3 DNA reads TGCAGTGCCTACGCGGCCAGCGGGAGCTACGAGCAGTACTTC. J is TRBJ2-7 and V is TRBV20-1, with 8 bases aligning to TRBD2. The CDR3 loop spans 14 amino acids. Germline CDR1 DFQATT, CDR2 SNEGSKA (reference sequence). Germline trimming cut 6 bases from V and 3 bases from J; bases unmatched to any gene: 10.

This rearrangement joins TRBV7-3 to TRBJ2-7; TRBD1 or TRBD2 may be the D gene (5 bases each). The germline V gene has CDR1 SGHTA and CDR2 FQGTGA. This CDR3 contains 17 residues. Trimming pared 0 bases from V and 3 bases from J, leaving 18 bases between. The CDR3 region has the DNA TGTGCCAGCAGCTTAACTGGACGAGGGGCCTCTAACTACGAGCAGTACTTC. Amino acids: CASSLTGRGASNYEQYF.

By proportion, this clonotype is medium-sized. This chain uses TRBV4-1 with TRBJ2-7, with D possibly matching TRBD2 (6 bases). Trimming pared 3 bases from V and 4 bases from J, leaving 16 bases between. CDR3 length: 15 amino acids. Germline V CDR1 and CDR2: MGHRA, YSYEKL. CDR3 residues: CASSHGPGGMYEQYF. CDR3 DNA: TGCGCCAGCAGCCATGGGCCTGGGGGGATGTACGAGCAGTACTTC.

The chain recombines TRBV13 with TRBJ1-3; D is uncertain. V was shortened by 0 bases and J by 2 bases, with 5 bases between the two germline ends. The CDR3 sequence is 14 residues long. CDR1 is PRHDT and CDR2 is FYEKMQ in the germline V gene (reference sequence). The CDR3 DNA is TGTGCCAGCAGCTTAGGGAGGACTGGAAACACCATATATTTT. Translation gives CASSLGRTGNTIYF.

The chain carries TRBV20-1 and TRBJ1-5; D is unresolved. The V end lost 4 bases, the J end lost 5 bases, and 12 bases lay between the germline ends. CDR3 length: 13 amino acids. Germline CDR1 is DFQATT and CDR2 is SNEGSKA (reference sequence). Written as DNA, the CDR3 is TGCAGTGCTATCCCATTCCCGGATCAGCCCCAGCATTTT. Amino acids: CSAIPFPDQPQHF.

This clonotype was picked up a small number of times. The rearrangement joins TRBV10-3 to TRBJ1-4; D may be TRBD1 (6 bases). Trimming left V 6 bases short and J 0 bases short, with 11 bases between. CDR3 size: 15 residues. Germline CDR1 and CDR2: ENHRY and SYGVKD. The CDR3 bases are TGTGCCATCAGCCGGGACACCACAACTAATGAAAAACTGTTTTTT. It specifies CAISRDTTTNEKLFF.

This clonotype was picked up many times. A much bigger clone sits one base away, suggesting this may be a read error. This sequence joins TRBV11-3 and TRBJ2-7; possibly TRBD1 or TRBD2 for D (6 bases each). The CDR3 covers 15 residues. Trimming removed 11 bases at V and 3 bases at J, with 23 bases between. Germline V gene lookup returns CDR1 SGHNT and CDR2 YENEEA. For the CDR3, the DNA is TGTGCCCCCGTCCCAGGGGAGGCGTCGGACTACGAGCAGTACTTC. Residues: CAPVPGEASDYEQYF.

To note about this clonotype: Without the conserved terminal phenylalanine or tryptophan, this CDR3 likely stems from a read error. CDR3 DNA: TGTGCCAGCTCCGAGACTAGCGACTACAATGAGCAGTTCTCC. This translates into CASSETSDYNEQFS. This chain uses TRBV18 with TRBJ2-1, with TRBD2 matching over 8 bases. CDR1 and CDR2 from the germline V gene are KGHSH and LQKENI. The CDR3 extends over 14 amino acids. The junction had 4 bases not matched to a gene; V was cut back by 6 bases and J by 3 bases.

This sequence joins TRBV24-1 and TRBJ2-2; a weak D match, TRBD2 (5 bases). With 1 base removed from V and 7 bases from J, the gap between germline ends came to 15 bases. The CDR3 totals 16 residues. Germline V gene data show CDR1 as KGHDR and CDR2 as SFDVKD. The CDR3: CATSDLAAGRDGELFF. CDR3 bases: TGTGCCACCAGTGATTTAGCGGCAGGAAGAGACGGGGAGCTGTTTTTT.

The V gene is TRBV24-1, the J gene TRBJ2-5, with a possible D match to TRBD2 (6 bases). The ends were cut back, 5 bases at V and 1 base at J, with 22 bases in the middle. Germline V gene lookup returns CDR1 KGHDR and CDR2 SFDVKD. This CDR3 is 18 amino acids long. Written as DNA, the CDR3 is TGTGCCACCAGTGGGGGTGCGGGATTGTACAGTCCCCAAGAGACCCAGTACTTC. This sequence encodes CATSGGAGLYSPQETQYF.

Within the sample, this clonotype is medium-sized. Here the CDR3 reads CSVEPTPNGYTF. The CDR3 DNA is TGCAGCGTTGAACCTACGCCAAATGGCTACACCTTC. This rearrangement joins TRBV29-1 to TRBJ1-2; D remains unclear. Between the trimmed V and J ends, which lost 2 bases and 6 bases, there was a span of 10 bases. The germline gives CDR1 SQVTM, CDR2 ANQGSEA. The CDR3 covers 12 residues.

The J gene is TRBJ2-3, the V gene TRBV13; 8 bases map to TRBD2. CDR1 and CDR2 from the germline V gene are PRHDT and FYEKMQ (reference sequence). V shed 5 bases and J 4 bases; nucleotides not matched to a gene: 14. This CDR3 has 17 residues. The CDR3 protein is CASSLRLGREDPDTQYF. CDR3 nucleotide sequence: TGTGCCAGCAGCCTCCGCTTGGGGCGGGAGGACCCAGATACGCAGTATTTT.

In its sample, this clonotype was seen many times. CDR3 DNA: TGTGCCAGCAGCTTAATAGGGAACAACAATGAGCAGTTCTTC. Translation: CASSLIGNNNEQFF. The chain joins TRBV7-6 to TRBJ2-1; D unclear. Germline CDR1 is SGHVS and CDR2 is FNYEAQ. V dropped 2 bases and J dropped 5 bases, with 10 bases sitting between them. The CDR3 sequence is 14 residues long.

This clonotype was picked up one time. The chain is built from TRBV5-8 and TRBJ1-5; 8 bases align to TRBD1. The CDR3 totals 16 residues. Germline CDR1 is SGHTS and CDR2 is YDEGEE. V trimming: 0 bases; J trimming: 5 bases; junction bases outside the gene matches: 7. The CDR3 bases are TGTGCCAGCAGCTTGGGACAGGGGCGCAGGTATCAGCCCCAGCATTTT. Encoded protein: CASSLGQGRRYQPQHF.

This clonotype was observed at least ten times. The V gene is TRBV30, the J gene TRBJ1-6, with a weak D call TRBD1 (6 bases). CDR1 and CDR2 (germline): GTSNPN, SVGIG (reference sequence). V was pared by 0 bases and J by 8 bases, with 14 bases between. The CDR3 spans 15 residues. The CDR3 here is CAWSVPRGMYSPLHF. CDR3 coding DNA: TGTGCCTGGAGTGTTCCCAGGGGAATGTATTCACCCCTCCACTTT.

The CDR3 DNA reads as TGTGCCAGTTACGCACAGGGCAGGACACCCCTCCACTTT. This translates into CASYAQGRTPLHF. The gene calls are TRBV2 and TRBJ1-6, with a tentative D call TRBD1 (6 bases). Germline V lookup: CDR1 SNHLY, CDR2 FYNNEI. Trimming took 9 bases from V and 11 from J, leaving 17 bases between them. This CDR3 spans 13 amino acids.

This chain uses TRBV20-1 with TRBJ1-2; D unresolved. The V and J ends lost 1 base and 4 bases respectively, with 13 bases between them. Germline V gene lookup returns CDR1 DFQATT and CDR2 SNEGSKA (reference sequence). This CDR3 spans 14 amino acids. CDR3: CSARGHGQGYGYTF. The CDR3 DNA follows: TGCAGTGCTAGAGGGCATGGGCAAGGCTATGGCTACACCTTC.

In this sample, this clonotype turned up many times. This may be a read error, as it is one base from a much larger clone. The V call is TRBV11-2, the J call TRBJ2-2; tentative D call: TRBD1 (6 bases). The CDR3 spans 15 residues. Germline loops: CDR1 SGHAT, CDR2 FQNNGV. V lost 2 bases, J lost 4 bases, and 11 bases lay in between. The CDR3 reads CASSLLTGTTGELFF. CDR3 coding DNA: TGTGCCAGCAGCTTACTCACAGGGACCACCGGGGAGCTGTTTTTT.

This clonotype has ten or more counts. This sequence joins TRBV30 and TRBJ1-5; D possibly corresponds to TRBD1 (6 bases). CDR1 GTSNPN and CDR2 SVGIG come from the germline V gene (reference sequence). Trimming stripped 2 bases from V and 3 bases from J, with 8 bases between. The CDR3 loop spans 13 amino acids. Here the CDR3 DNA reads TGTGCCTGGAGTCCAGGGGACAATCAGCCCCAGCATTTT. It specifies CAWSPGDNQPQHF.

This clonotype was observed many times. The CDR3 protein is CASSTGTSGFYYNEQFF. CDR3 DNA sequence: TGTGCCAGCAGTACCGGGACTAGCGGATTTTACTACAATGAGCAGTTCTTC. The chain uses TRBV3-1 and TRBJ2-1; TRBD2 matches at 11 bases. V was pared by 6 bases and J by 3 bases, with 10 bases of the junction left unmatched. Looked up from germline, CDR1 is LGHDT and CDR2 is YNNKEL (reference sequence). This CDR3 comprises 17 residues.